This TCR beta chain is drawn from a study of OX40 agonist ivuxolimab in advanced cancers. Study-wide background: The eligibility criteria allowed prior anti-PD-1, anti-PD-L1 or anti-CTLA-4 therapy, and about 40% had some. General observations from the study: At doses 0.1 to 3.0 mg/kg, CD4+ and CD8+ clones expanded.

This CDR3 has 15 amino acids. Germline V gene data show CDR1 as MGHRA and CDR2 as YSYEKL. Trimming removed 4 bases from V and 0 bases from J, with 10 bases in between. Notes on this clone: Its target is not known.

TCRdb's table, derived via immunoSEQ multiplex PCR, lists solely in-frame clones and lacks some. The repertoire holds 55,000 to 70,000 clones, with about 84% as singletons. The chain employs TRBV4-1 and TRBJ1-3; D is unclear. The TCR originated in an adult with an advanced solid tumor such as melanoma, head and neck, liver or kidney cancer. The source was CD4+ or CD8+ T cells sorted from blood, collected in a trial of the OX40 agonist ivuxolimab. CDR3 in amino acids: CASSPADFSGNTIYF. The CDR3 DNA reads as TGCGCCAGCAGCCCGGCAGACTTCTCTGGAAACACCATATATTTT.